The 27 T cell receptor beta chains below all came from one sample that was sequenced in a study of control samples from healthy donors and cancer patients. TCRdb keeps only in-frame clones here, not all; method: immunoSEQ multiplex PCR. The sample records fewer than 200,000 clones, 96% being singletons. The source material was blood. These receptors all come from a woman aged 25-40 years in good health.

The chain's CDR3 is CAGKGSGRSPYEQYF. The CDR3 DNA is TGTGCCGGGAAGGGGAGCGGGAGGTCGCCCTACGAGCAGTACTTC. The gene calls are TRBV6-5 and TRBJ2-7; 9 bases align to TRBD2. Germline-derived CDR1 and CDR2 are MNHEY and SVGAGI. There are 15 residues in the CDR3. V was pared by 11 bases and J by 2 bases, with 13 bases of the junction left unmatched.

The V call is TRBV12-3 or TRBV12-4, the J call TRBJ2-7; D uncertain. Trimming removed 1 base at V and 7 bases at J, with 8 bases between. The CDR3 length is 12 residues. CDR3 residues: CASSLGAGEQYF. The CDR3 nucleotides read TGTGCCAGCAGTTTAGGGGCCGGGGAGCAGTACTTC.

The chain has TRBV4-1 and TRBJ1-2; D is perhaps TRBD1 (6 bases). Per germline, CDR1 MGHRA and CDR2 YSYEKL. The CDR3 runs 14 residues. Trimming cost V 0 bases and J 5 bases, with 10 bases left between them. CDR3 nucleotide sequence: TGCGCCAGCAGCCAAGATAGAACAGGGTATGGCTACACCTTC. This sequence encodes CASSQDRTGYGYTF.

The rearrangement uses TRBV11-2 and TRBJ2-3; D remains ambiguous. CDR1 and CDR2 (germline): SGHAT, FQNNGV. Between the trimmed V and J ends, which lost 0 bases and 5 bases, there was a span of 9 bases. This CDR3 is built from 14 residues. CDR3 loop: CASSLDLGGDTQYF. CDR3 DNA: TGTGCCAGCAGCTTAGACCTGGGCGGAGATACGCAGTATTTT.

The rearrangement uses TRBV25-1 and TRBJ2-3; TRBD2 is a possible D gene (5 bases). This CDR3 is 16 amino acids long. The germline CDR1 and CDR2 sequences are MGHDK and SYGVNS. V lost 5 bases, J lost 0 bases, and 15 bases lay in between. CDR3 DNA: TGTGCCAGCAGTAGATTGGACTTTTCTAGCACAGATACGCAGTATTTT. It specifies CASSRLDFSSTDTQYF. The entire variable domain, with the rest obtained from reference TRBV25-1 and TRBJ2-3, is as follows: EADIYQTPRYLVIGTGKKITLECSQTMGHDKMYWYQQDPGMELHLIHYSYGVNSTEKGDLSSESTVSRIRTEHFPLTLESARPSHTSQYLCASSRLDFSSTDTQYFGPGTRLTVL.

J is TRBJ1-2 and V is TRBV12-3 or TRBV12-4; possibly TRBD1 for D (6 bases). The V end lost 6 bases, the J end lost 2 bases, and 10 bases lay between the germline ends. CDR3 length equals 13 residues. The CDR3 loop is CASSMDSNYGYTF. The CDR3 nucleotides are TGTGCCAGCAGCATGGACAGCAACTATGGCTACACCTTC.

The chain has TRBV30 and TRBJ1-1; 7 bases are shared with TRBD1. The CDR3 is 15 residues long. In germline, CDR1 is GTSNPN, CDR2 SVGIG (reference sequence). Trimming cost V 4 bases and J 5 bases; bases outside gene matches: 13. This CDR3 reads CAWKWGTAFGTEAFF. In DNA, the CDR3 is TGTGCCTGGAAATGGGGGACAGCCTTCGGGACTGAAGCTTTCTTT.

This chain connects TRBV6-5 to TRBJ1-5, with TRBD1 matching over 8 bases. CDR1 and CDR2 from the germline V gene are MNHEY and SVGAGI. This CDR3 contains 15 residues. V lost 0 bases and J lost 6; bases outside the gene matches: 4. The CDR3 nucleotides are TGTGCCAGCAGTTACTCGACAGGGGTCGGTCAGCCCCAGCATTTT. Translated, it gives CASSYSTGVGQPQHF.

The chain uses TRBV28 and TRBJ2-7; 7 bases align to TRBD2. This CDR3 has 15 residues. After removal of 6 bases from V and 3 bases from J, the junction contained 11 bases not matched to a gene. Germline CDR1 reads MDHEN; CDR2 reads SYDVKM. This chain's CDR3 is CASRTGGGGFYEQYF. The CDR3 DNA reads TGTGCCAGCAGAACGGGGGGAGGTGGATTCTACGAGCAGTACTTC. The variable domain in full, with the rest retrieved from reference TRBV28 and TRBJ2-7, is DVKVTQSSRYLVKRTGEKVFLECVQDMDHENMFWYRQDPGLGLRLIYFSYDVKMKEKGDIPEGYSVSREKKERFSLILESASTNQTSMYLCASRTGGGGFYEQYFGPGTRLTVT.

The chain employs TRBV7-2 and TRBJ2-1; TRBD2 matches 7 bases. This CDR3 is built from 15 residues. V shed 5 bases and J 0 bases; nucleotides not matched to a gene: 4. Germline V CDR1 and CDR2: SGHTA, FQGNSA. CDR3 nucleotides: TGTGCCAGCAGCCAAACGGGAGGCTCCTACAATGAGCAGTTCTTC. Translated: CASSQTGGSYNEQFF.

The CDR3 DNA reads TGCAGCGTTGGTCAATCAACTCGTGGCTACACCTTC. Amino acid sequence: CSVGQSTRGYTF. The chain couples TRBV29-1 to TRBJ1-2; D is unclear. Between the trimmed V and J ends, which lost 4 bases and 7 bases, there was a span of 13 bases. Looked up from germline, CDR1 is SQVTM and CDR2 is ANQGSEA. The CDR3 covers 12 residues.

The J gene is TRBJ1-5, the V gene TRBV19; 7 bases map to TRBD1. This CDR3 has 18 residues. V gave up 4 bases and J gave up 5 bases; unmatched junction bases: 17. Germline lookup yields CDR1 LNHDA and CDR2 SQIVND (reference sequence). In nucleotides, the CDR3 is TGTGCCAGTAGTAGCCCTACCGACAGGGTTGGTGGGCATCAGCCCCAGCATTTT. It translates to CASSSPTDRVGGHQPQHF. The entire variable domain, with the rest obtained from reference TRBV19 and TRBJ1-5, is as follows: DGGITQSPKYLFRKEGQNVTLSCEQNLNHDAMYWYRQDPGQGLRLIYYSQIVNDFQKGDIAEGYSVSREKKESFPLTVTSAQKNPTAFYLCASSSPTDRVGGHQPQHFGDGTRLSIL.

The genes are TRBV7-8 and TRBJ1-6, with 9 bases fitting TRBD1. Trimming at V came to 4 bases and at J to 5 bases, leaving 3 bases not matched to a gene. CDR3 length: 15 residues. CDR1 is SGHVS and CDR2 is FQNEAQ in the germline V gene. CDR3 bases: TGTGCCAGCAGCTCACGGGACAGGGATAATTCACCCCTCCACTTT. Translation: CASSSRDRDNSPLHF.

The V gene is TRBV29-1, the J gene TRBJ1-4, with D possibly matching TRBD1 (5 bases). The germline V and J ends were trimmed by 5 bases and 5 bases, with 9 bases remaining between them. From germline, CDR1 is SQVTM and CDR2 ANQGSEA. This CDR3 has 12 amino acids. DNA of the CDR3: TGCAGCGTTTCAGGGCCGAATGAAAAACTGTTTTTT. It yields the protein CSVSGPNEKLFF.

The chain couples TRBV2 to TRBJ1-5, with unresolved D. From germline, CDR1 is SNHLY and CDR2 FYNNEI. The ends were cut back, 2 bases at V and 12 bases at J, with 11 bases in the middle. This CDR3 is 12 amino acids long. CDR3 loop: CASSERPAHQHF. The CDR3 region has the DNA TGTGCCAGCAGTGAAAGGCCGGCACACCAGCATTTT.

The V and J genes are TRBV6-5 and TRBJ2-1; a possible D gene is TRBD1 (5 bases). With 6 bases removed from V and 5 bases from J, the gap between germline ends came to 11 bases. The CDR3 length is 13 residues. Germline CDR1 MNHEY, CDR2 SVGAGI. The CDR3 DNA follows: TGTGCCAGCAGGAGACAGCCCAACAATGAGCAGTTCTTC. Translation gives CASRRQPNNEQFF.

Points on this clone: This CDR3 is also generated by other DNA sequences in the sample. J is TRBJ1-5 and V is TRBV28; D gene ambiguous. Looked up from germline, CDR1 is MDHEN and CDR2 is SYDVKM. The V end was cut by 0 bases, the J end by 1 base, with 4 bases between. CDR3 length equals 14 residues. The CDR3 reads CASSLWGSNQPQHF. The CDR3 DNA reads as TGTGCCAGCAGTTTATGGGGAAGCAATCAGCCCCAGCATTTT.

The chain couples TRBV6-2 or TRBV6-3 to TRBJ2-7; either TRBD1 or TRBD2 may supply D (5 bases each). CDR3 size: 13 residues. V shed 2 bases and J shed 1 base, with 6 bases lying between them. Looked up from germline, CDR1 is MNHEY and CDR2 is SVGEGT. This CDR3 is CASSYGGSYEQYF. CDR3 sequence (DNA): TGTGCCAGCAGTTACGGGGGATCCTACGAGCAGTACTTC.

The chain couples TRBV11-1 to TRBJ1-4, with a possible D match to TRBD1 (6 bases). This CDR3 is 15 amino acids long. Trimming stripped 2 bases from V and 3 bases from J, with 10 bases between. Looked up from germline, CDR1 is SGHAT and CDR2 is FQDESV (reference sequence). The CDR3 loop reads CASSLYGTPNEKLFF. The CDR3 bases are TGTGCCAGCAGCTTATACGGGACACCTAATGAAAAACTGTTTTTT.

V usage is TRBV13 and J usage is TRBJ2-5, with 7 bases that match TRBD1. Germline-derived CDR1 and CDR2 are PRHDT and FYEKMQ (reference sequence). Unmatched junction bases numbered 7, after V lost 4 bases and J lost 5 bases. The CDR3 sequence is 14 residues long. CDR3 bases: TGTGCCAGCAGCTCGCGACAGGGCCGGGAGACCCAGTACTTC. Translating it yields CASSSRQGRETQYF.

The sample holds one count of this clone. The chain is built from TRBV5-1 and TRBJ1-1; tentative D call: TRBD1 (5 bases). Germline assignment: CDR1 SGHRS and CDR2 YFSETQ. Trimming shortened V by 4 bases and J by 1 base, and 11 bases separated the two germline ends. This CDR3 contains 14 residues. CDR3 protein: CASSRGRRNTEAFF. Here the CDR3 DNA reads TGCGCCAGCAGCAGGGGACGGAGGAACACTGAAGCTTTCTTT.

The chain links TRBV24-1 to TRBJ2-2; 8 nucleotides match TRBD2. This CDR3 comprises 18 residues. The V and J ends lost 2 bases and 1 base, in that order; junction bases with no gene match: 8. Germline V gene lookup returns CDR1 KGHDR and CDR2 SFDVKD. The CDR3 loop is CATSDYNERGMNTGELFF. CDR3 nucleotide sequence: TGTGCCACCAGTGATTATAACGAGCGGGGGATGAACACCGGGGAGCTGTTTTTT.

V gene TRBV2 combines with J gene TRBJ1-1; D remains unclear. The CDR3 length is 12 residues. CDR1 is SNHLY, CDR2 FYNNEI, per germline. V lost 5 bases and J 3 bases, leaving 7 bases between the germline ends. CDR3 sequence reads: CASSSRDTEAFF. The CDR3 nucleotides are TGTGCCAGCAGTTCTCGAGACACTGAAGCTTTCTTT.

The chain has TRBV6-5 and TRBJ2-5, with TRBD1 as a possible D gene (5 bases). Trimming pared 5 bases from V and 4 bases from J, leaving 5 bases between. The CDR3 totals 11 residues. The germline V gene encodes CDR1 MNHEY and CDR2 SVGAGI. The CDR3 spells CASSRGETQYF. The DNA for the CDR3 is TGTGCCAGCAGTAGGGGAGAGACCCAGTACTTC.

The chain carries TRBV6-5 and TRBJ1-2; D gene unclear. Germline V gene data show CDR1 as MNHEY and CDR2 as SVGAGI. V lost 6 bases to trimming and J lost 4 bases, with 15 bases between them. The CDR3 runs to 14 residues. The CDR3 DNA reads TGTGCCAGCAGAAACGGTCTATTACGCTATGGCTACACCTTC. Protein: CASRNGLLRYGYTF.

The chain has TRBV3-1 (or the pseudogene TRBV3-2) and TRBJ2-4; D might be TRBD1 or TRBD2, each matching 6 bases. The V gene lost 0 bases and the J gene lost 0 bases, with 12 bases spanning the gap. This CDR3 contains 17 residues. CDR1 and CDR2 from the germline V gene are LGHDT and YNNKEL (reference sequence). CDR3 nucleotides: TGTGCCAGCAGCCAAGACGGGGGCAGACTAGCCAAAAACATTCAGTACTTC. Amino acid sequence: CASSQDGGRLAKNIQYF.

The rearrangement uses TRBV28 and TRBJ2-7, with D unclear. The V end was cut by 3 bases, the J end by 2 bases, with 14 bases between. Germline lookup yields CDR1 MDHEN and CDR2 SYDVKM. The CDR3 length is 15 residues. DNA for the CDR3: TGTGCCAGCAGTTTTGGCCCACGCCCCCCCTACGAGCAGTACTTC. Protein sequence: CASSFGPRPPYEQYF.